These 22 T cell receptor beta chains originate from one sample sequenced in a study of regulatory T cells in long-lasting Graves disease. Time point indicated: newly diagnosed GD, antithyroid drugs for less than 3 months. From PBMCs, RNA was extracted and then used to make the TCR library. iRepertoire HTBI primers and Arm-PCR of CDR3 regions built TCR beta libraries. TCRdb reprocessed the multiplex PCR reads via MiXCR and lists one record per CDR3 protein. The sample lists around 320,000 distinct CDR3 sequences, approximately 16% seen once, with less than 35% in the top ten. Another study also made use of these data, one on T cells in Graves' hyperthyroidism and ophthalmopathy.

The material was peripheral blood mononuclear cells (PBMCs), obtained at new diagnosis, from a patient treated with antithyroid drugs. Receptors originate from a middle-aged man with Graves disease.

This clonotype was observed at least ten times. CDR3 DNA sequence: TGCGCCAGCAGCTCCCCAGGGGCCGAAGCTTTCTTT. Protein sequence: CASSSPGAEAFF. The chain has TRBV5-1 and TRBJ1-1, with D possibly being TRBD1 (6 bases). The CDR3 totals 12 residues. Germline assignment: CDR1 SGHRS and CDR2 YFSETQ. V lost 3 bases to trimming and J lost 8 bases, with 11 bases between them.

This clonotype has at least ten counts. The rearrangement joins TRBV6-5 to TRBJ2-2; no clear D gene. CDR1 and CDR2 (germline): MNHEY, SVGAGI. V lost 4 bases to trimming and J lost 7 bases, with 13 bases between them. This CDR3 comprises 14 residues. The CDR3 region is CASSFGRLVGELFF. Here the CDR3 DNA reads TGTGCCAGCAGTTTTGGCCGGCTTGTCGGGGAGCTGTTTTTT.

Ten or more counts support this clonotype. The chain joins TRBV12-3 or TRBV12-4 to TRBJ2-5; 10 bases match TRBD1. Trimming at V came to 6 bases and at J to 4 bases, leaving 5 bases not matched to a gene. The CDR3 runs to 14 residues. The CDR3: CASRAGDRGETQYF. The CDR3 region has the DNA TGTGCCAGCAGAGCCGGGGACAGGGGAGAGACCCAGTACTTC.

This clonotype was recorded a few times. This rearrangement joins TRBV7-3 to TRBJ2-5; TRBD2 matches 9 bases. The V and J ends lost 2 bases and 1 base, in that order; junction bases with no gene match: 5. From germline, CDR1 is SGHTA and CDR2 FQGTGA. This CDR3 contains 16 residues. CDR3 in amino acids: CASSLLGGGGQETQYF. The CDR3 DNA reads as TGTGCCAGCAGCTTACTGGGCGGGGGGGGCCAAGAGACCCAGTACTTC.

This clonotype was counted between two and nine times. The chain is built from TRBV3-1 and TRBJ2-4, with D possibly being TRBD2 (5 bases). The CDR3 consists of 15 residues. Trimming stripped 4 bases from V and 0 bases from J, with 10 bases between. Germline lookup yields CDR1 LGHDT and CDR2 YNNKEL (reference sequence). CDR3 loop: CASSRGDLAKNIQYF. As DNA, the CDR3 is TGTGCCAGCAGCCGGGGAGACTTAGCCAAAAACATTCAGTACTTC.

This clonotype has ten or more counts. The chain links TRBV28 to TRBJ2-3, with 12 bases that match TRBD2. This CDR3 region has 15 residues. V was pared by 3 bases and J by 4 bases, with 2 bases of the junction left unmatched. Germline CDR1 is MDHEN and CDR2 is SYDVKM. The CDR3 spells CASSLTSGGPDTQYF. The CDR3 DNA follows: TGTGCCAGCAGTTTGACTAGCGGGGGCCCAGATACGCAGTATTTT.

This clonotype was found many times. The chain joins TRBV9 to TRBJ2-1, with a possible D match to TRBD1 (5 bases). V lost 0 bases and J lost 8, with 12 bases in between. Looked up from germline, CDR1 is SGDLS and CDR2 is YYNGEE. This CDR3 spans 14 amino acids. The CDR3 DNA reads TGTGCCAGCAGCGTAGGAGCAGGGTTGGATGAGCAGTTCTTC. Its translation is CASSVGAGLDEQFF. The full variable domain, in which reference TRBV9 and TRBJ2-1 provide the parts outside the CDR3, is DSGVTQTPKHLITATGQRVTLRCSPRSGDLSVYWYQQSLDQGLQFLIQYYNGEERAKGNILERFSAQQFPDLHSELNLSSLELGDSALYFCASSVGAGLDEQFFGPGTRLTVL.

This clonotype was observed a few times. The genes are TRBV18 and TRBJ1-5; no reliable D call. The CDR3 is 17 amino acids. V lost 0 bases, J lost 2 bases, and 14 bases lay in between. CDR1 and CDR2 (germline): KGHSH, LQKENI. The CDR3 region has the DNA TGTGCCAGCTCACCACCAGGTGCGGGAGTCGGCAATCAGCCCCAGCATTTT. It codes for CASSPPGAGVGNQPQHF.

The CDR3 sequence: CASSDGVGAQYF. The DNA for the CDR3 is TGTGCCAGCAGTGATGGGGTTGGGGCCCAGTACTTC. The chain recombines TRBV2 with TRBJ2-5; D ambiguous. The CDR3 spans 12 residues. With 3 bases removed from V and 9 bases from J, the gap between germline ends came to 11 bases. Per germline, CDR1 SNHLY and CDR2 FYNNEI.

CDR3 protein: CASSFGGGYTEAFF. The CDR3 DNA reads as TGTGCCAGCAGTTTTGGGGGGGGGTATACTGAAGCTTTCTTT. The V call is TRBV27, the J call TRBJ1-1, with D tentatively TRBD1 (5 bases). This CDR3 contains 14 residues. The germline gives CDR1 MNHEY, CDR2 SMNVEV (reference sequence). Trimming removed 3 bases from V and 5 bases from J, with 13 bases in between.

V is TRBV15 and J is TRBJ2-7; D is undetermined. This CDR3 is 14 amino acids long. Deletions cut 0 bases from V and 5 bases from J, with 11 bases between. Germline V gene lookup returns CDR1 LNHNV and CDR2 YYDKDF (reference sequence). The CDR3 protein is CATSRERRGDEQYF. In DNA, the CDR3 is TGTGCCACCAGCAGAGAGCGCCGTGGGGACGAGCAGTACTTC.

Ten or more counts support this clonotype. The chain has TRBV7-2 and TRBJ2-2, with D tentatively TRBD2 (5 bases). This CDR3 is 14 amino acids long. Germline values: CDR1 SGHTA, CDR2 FQGNSA. V was cut by 6 bases and J by 2 bases, with 10 bases left in between. CDR3 region: CASSPGYNTGELFF. CDR3 sequence (DNA): TGTGCCAGCAGTCCGGGGTACAACACCGGGGAGCTGTTTTTT.

This clonotype has at least ten counts. This rearrangement joins TRBV10-3 to TRBJ2-7; the D gene is possibly TRBD1 (5 bases). The germline V gene encodes CDR1 ENHRY and CDR2 SYGVKD. The CDR3 totals 13 residues. V lost 5 bases and J lost 2, with 10 bases in between. The CDR3 region has the DNA TGTGCCATCAGTCCAGACAGTGCCTACGAGCAGTACTTC. The encoded protein is CAISPDSAYEQYF.

The V call is TRBV20-1, the J call TRBJ1-2; unclear D gene. The CDR3 totals 10 residues. In germline, CDR1 is DFQATT, CDR2 SNEGSKA (reference sequence). The CDR3 protein is CSLGPYGYTF. Here the CDR3 DNA reads TGCAGCCTAGGGCCATATGGCTACACCTTC.

Points on this clonotype: A much larger clone differs by one base, so this may be a read error. This rearrangement joins TRBV2 to TRBJ2-5, with D tentatively TRBD2 (6 bases). Per the germline V gene, CDR1 is SNHLY and CDR2 is FYNNEI. V lost 6 bases to trimming and J lost 2 bases, with 22 bases between them. The CDR3 has 17 residues. In DNA, the CDR3 is TGTGCCAGCAGCCCGGGACGGGGGACGTTATCGCAAGAGACCCAGTACTTC. Translation gives CASSPGRGTLSQETQYF.

This clonotype was counted between two and nine times. J is TRBJ2-7 and V is TRBV5-1; TRBD2 agrees at 10 bases. The CDR3 has 18 amino acids. Germline-derived CDR1 and CDR2 are SGHRS and YFSETQ. The V and J ends lost 7 bases and 2 bases, in that order; junction bases with no gene match: 18. The CDR3 region has the DNA TGCGCCAGCGGGCTTACTAGCGGGGCGGACGCTGACGCCTACGAGCAGTACTTC. Translated, it gives CASGLTSGADADAYEQYF.

This clonotype was counted ten times or more. The V and J genes are TRBV12-3 or TRBV12-4 and TRBJ1-5; 7 bases fit TRBD1. V was clipped by 5 bases and J by 4 bases; unmatched bases: 8. The CDR3 length is 15 residues. CDR3 DNA sequence: TGTGCCAGCAGTCCCGTGGGACAGCCGAATCAGCCCCAGCATTTT. Amino acid sequence: CASSPVGQPNQPQHF.

This clonotype is a singleton in its sample. The rearrangement joins TRBV5-1 to TRBJ2-3; 9 positions agree with TRBD1. CDR3 size: 15 residues. J was trimmed by 4 bases and V by 4 bases; bases with no gene match: 7. Germline V gene sequence: CDR1 SGHRS, CDR2 YFSETQ. This CDR3 is CASSLTGTGPDTQYF. CDR3 nucleotides: TGCGCCAGCAGCCTGACGGGGACAGGGCCAGATACGCAGTATTTT.

V is TRBV30 and J is TRBJ1-1, with D possibly being TRBD1 (5 bases). Germline assignment: CDR1 GTSNPN and CDR2 SVGIG (reference sequence). Trimming left V 2 bases short and J 1 base short, with 17 bases between. The CDR3 sequence is 16 residues long. This CDR3 is CAWSFLPPGPNTEAFF. CDR3 coding DNA: TGTGCCTGGAGTTTCCTTCCCCCAGGGCCGAACACTGAAGCTTTCTTT.

At least ten counts were recorded for this clonotype. The V and J genes are TRBV30 and TRBJ2-7; the match to TRBD1 covers 8 bases. The CDR3 length is 13 residues. Trimming at V came to 3 bases and at J to 6 bases, leaving 7 bases not matched to a gene. The germline V gene has CDR1 GTSNPN and CDR2 SVGIG (reference sequence). CDR3 sequence: CAWSRDRQGEQYF. CDR3 nucleotide sequence: TGTGCCTGGAGCCGGGACAGGCAAGGCGAGCAGTACTTC.

This clonotype has just a few counts. V is TRBV15 and J is TRBJ2-5, with 12 positions matching TRBD1. The CDR3 runs 14 residues. From germline, CDR1 is LNHNV and CDR2 YYDKDF (reference sequence). V gave up 5 bases and J gave up 9 bases; unmatched junction bases: 7. The CDR3 DNA sequence: TGTGCCACCAGCCCACACGGGACAGGGGGCTCCCAGTACTTC. The encoded protein is CATSPHGTGGSQYF.

This clonotype appeared many times. The DNA for the CDR3 is TGTGCCAGCAGCCGACAGAAACTAGCGGGGGGGCCTGGTACGCAGTATTTT. Translating gives CASSRQKLAGGPGTQYF. The J gene is TRBJ2-3, the V gene TRBV7-3; 13 positions agree with TRBD2. This CDR3 has 17 amino acids. The V segment lost 5 bases and the J segment 8 bases; nucleotides outside the gene matches: 13. Germline V gene lookup returns CDR1 SGHTA and CDR2 FQGTGA.